This T cell receptor beta chain was recorded in a study of cytomegalovirus exposure and HLA in healthy donors. Study-wide findings and caveats: Later analysis found that TCR beta chains associated with HLA were more clonally expanded than other, equally common chains. In a later analysis, DRB1 alleles had the most associated TCRs; HLA-C alleles the fewest.

The length of the CDR3 is 15 residues. CDR1 SGHNT and CDR2 YENEEA come from the germline V gene. V gave up 5 bases and J gave up 3 bases; unmatched junction bases: 8. A remark on this clone: The antigen is not known.

The PCR used 60 Vbeta and 13 Jbeta primers. TCRdb's copy holds only in-frame clones and misses some; the assay was immunoSEQ multiplex PCR. The table records 210,000 or so clones, around 80% of them present only once. The V call is TRBV11-3, the J call TRBJ2-7, with 9 bases that match TRBD2. What was sequenced was PBMCs. This receptor was obtained from a boy younger than 18 in good health and CMV-seronegative. CDR3: CASSIRTSEIYEQYF. The CDR3 nucleotides read TGTGCCAGCAGCATCAGGACTAGCGAGATCTACGAGCAGTACTTC.